This TCR beta chain was obtained from a study of T cell responses to AZD1222 COVID-19 vaccine. Study background: Whether given at about 4 or about 12 weeks, second doses were pooled. Findings and limits, study-wide: Vaccination with two AZD1222 doses was followed by a rise in Spike-specific TCR breadth and depth. Donors skewed white British and female; clonal diversity was possibly underestimated.

Sequencing was performed with immunoSEQ multiplex PCR; in TCRdb, only in-frame clones are kept and a portion is missing. This table holds around 110,000 clones, about 88% found once. V was cut by 1 base and J by 1 base, with 14 bases left in between. Germline CDR1 reads SGDLS; CDR2 reads YYNGEE. CDR3 size: 16 residues. Comment on this clone: Its antigen remains unidentified.

The source material was peripheral blood, sampled on day 0 of AZD1222 vaccination. V and J are TRBV9 and TRBJ1-1, with no clear D. The receptor was derived from an adult in good health. CDR3 region: CASSVTPATTNTEAFF. In nucleotides, the CDR3 is TGTGCCAGCAGCGTAACCCCCGCGACAACGAACACTGAAGCTTTCTTT.